These 13 T cell receptor beta chains share one sample of origin, sequenced in a study of blood T cell repertoires in COVID-19. Profiling relied on immunoSEQ multiplex PCR, and the TCRdb table lists in-frame clones only, not all of them. In the table there are approximately 210,000 clones, over 75% of which are singletons. Input material: peripheral blood. The receptors were gathered from a woman between 40 and 55 years old with acute or convalescent COVID-19.

This clone appeared a single time. V and J are TRBV4-1 and TRBJ1-4, with TRBD1 matching over 8 bases. The CDR3 runs 16 residues. V lost 2 bases, J lost 11 bases, and 13 bases stayed unmatched. Germline V gene sequence: CDR1 MGHRA, CDR2 YSYEKL. The CDR3 DNA reads TGCGCCAGCAGCCAACCCAGTCAGGGGGCACGATTGAAACTGTTTTTT. It translates to CASSQPSQGARLKLFF.

A few counts support this clone. This chain uses TRBV29-1 with TRBJ2-2, with D perhaps matching TRBD1 (6 bases). There are 14 residues in the CDR3. In germline, CDR1 is SQVTM, CDR2 ANQGSEA. The V end was cut by 2 bases, the J end by 7 bases, with 14 bases between. The CDR3 nucleotides read TGCAGCGTTGAAAGGCAGGGGAGTGGCGGGGAGCTGTTTTTT. Translated: CSVERQGSGGELFF.

Concerning this clone: The same CDR3 arises from other DNA sequences in this sample as well. The genes are TRBV5-4 and TRBJ1-4; unclear D gene. Trimming took off 0 bases at V and 8 bases at J, with 11 bases between the two ends. CDR3 length: 14 residues. CDR1 SGHNT and CDR2 YYREEE come from the germline V gene (reference sequence). The DNA for the CDR3 is TGTGCCAGCAGCTTGGGCGGGGTGAGGGAAAAACTGTTTTTT. This translates into CASSLGGVREKLFF.

The CDR3 protein is CASSLPQGGGTEAFF. In DNA, the CDR3 is TGTGCCAGCAGTTTACCACAGGGGGGGGGCACTGAAGCTTTCTTT. This sequence joins TRBV28 and TRBJ1-1; 8 bases line up with TRBD1. The CDR3 sequence is 15 residues long. CDR1 and CDR2 (germline): MDHEN, SYDVKM. The junction had 6 bases not matched to a gene; V was cut back by 2 bases and J by 4 bases.

This chain joins TRBV7-2 and TRBJ2-1; 10 positions match TRBD2. Germline CDR1 SGHTA, CDR2 FQGNSA. This CDR3 is built from 16 residues. Losses at the gene ends were 5 bases for V and 6 bases for J; bases not matched to a gene: 10. For the CDR3, the DNA is TGTGCCAGCAGCCCCCAGACTAGCGGGTTATCCAATGAGCAGTTCTTC. Translation gives CASSPQTSGLSNEQFF. The full variable domain, its missing parts supplied by reference TRBV7-2 and TRBJ2-1, is GAGVSQSPSNKVTEKGKDVELRCDPISGHTALYWYRQSLGQGLEFLIYFQGNSAPDKSGLPSDRFSAERTGGSVSTLTIQRTQQEDSAVYLCASSPQTSGLSNEQFFGPGTRLTVL.

The rearrangement joins TRBV12-5 to TRBJ1-2; tentatively, D is TRBD1 (6 bases). The V gene lost 2 bases and the J gene lost 4 bases, with 14 bases spanning the gap. The CDR3 is 15 residues long. Looked up from germline, CDR1 is LGHNT and CDR2 is FRNRAP. The CDR3 DNA follows: TGTGCTAGTGGTTTGTCAGGGGCCGGAGGCTATGGCTACACCTTC. Translation gives CASGLSGAGGYGYTF.

V is TRBV27 and J is TRBJ2-1; D possibly corresponds to TRBD1 (6 bases). Germline assignment: CDR1 MNHEY and CDR2 SMNVEV (reference sequence). This CDR3 contains 19 residues. V lost 0 bases and J lost 2, with 20 bases in between. CDR3 bases: TGTGCCAGCAGTTTATCCGGGACACCCTCTAAAATAGCCTACAATGAGCAGTTCTTC. Its translation: CASSLSGTPSKIAYNEQFF.

The chain employs TRBV12-3 or TRBV12-4 and TRBJ1-6; 7 bases are shared with TRBD1. The CDR3 consists of 12 residues. With 6 bases clipped from V and 9 bases from J, the junction kept 2 bases outside the gene matches. CDR3 sequence: CASRRQGSPLHF. The CDR3 DNA reads TGTGCCAGCAGACGACAGGGTTCACCCCTCCACTTT.

This chain uses TRBV11-2 with TRBJ1-4, with 7 bases lining up with TRBD1. Germline CDR1 and CDR2: SGHAT and FQNNGV. The CDR3 sequence is 16 residues long. Losses at the gene ends were 6 bases for V and 6 bases for J; bases not matched to a gene: 13. The CDR3 is CASRRQGPPDDEKLFF. CDR3 coding DNA: TGTGCCAGCAGACGACAGGGCCCTCCTGATGATGAAAAACTGTTTTTT.

The chain joins TRBV27 to TRBJ1-6; D not resolved. Trimming took 6 bases from V and 0 from J, leaving 12 bases between them. Germline CDR1 and CDR2: MNHEY and SMNVEV (reference sequence). This CDR3 is 16 amino acids long. In nucleotides, the CDR3 is TGTGCCAGCAGCCCTACCCACAGCTCCTATAATTCACCCCTCCACTTT. Protein: CASSPTHSSYNSPLHF.

The chain carries TRBV10-2 and TRBJ2-1; 10 bases match TRBD2. The germline gives CDR1 WSHSY, CDR2 SAAADI. Losses at the gene ends were 7 bases for V and 9 bases for J; bases not matched to a gene: 6. CDR3 length: 13 amino acids. This CDR3 reads CASTEAGGSEQFF. DNA for the CDR3: TGCGCCAGCACCGAAGCGGGGGGGAGTGAGCAGTTCTTC.

The gene calls are TRBV29-1 and TRBJ1-3, with 10 positions matching TRBD1. CDR3 length: 12 amino acids. Germline CDR1 is SQVTM and CDR2 is ANQGSEA. V lost 4 bases, J lost 7 bases, and 1 base stayed unmatched. The CDR3 spells CSVGTGGNTIYF. For the CDR3, the DNA is TGCAGCGTTGGGACAGGGGGTAACACCATATATTTT.

The CDR3 loop reads CASSQRQGGGGTEAFF. The DNA of the CDR3 is TGTGCCAGCAGCCAACGACAGGGCGGCGGTGGCACTGAAGCTTTCTTT. The chain joins TRBV5-5 to TRBJ1-1; 7 nucleotides align to TRBD1. This CDR3 region has 16 residues. Trimming cost V 4 bases and J 4 bases; bases outside gene matches: 13. Per germline, CDR1 SGHKS and CDR2 YYEKEE (reference sequence). Using reference TRBV5-5 and TRBJ1-1 for the parts outside the CDR3, the full variable domain is DAGVTQSPTHLIKTRGQQVTLRCSPISGHKSVSWYQQVLGQGPQFIFQYYEKEERGRGNFPDRFSARQFPNYSSELNVNALLLGDSALYLCASSQRQGGGGTEAFFGQGTRLTVV.